This TCR beta chain was sequenced in a study of cytomegalovirus exposure and HLA in healthy donors. Study results and caveats: Excluded were some V segments that proved indistinguishable, including TRBV6-2 and TRBV6-3.

Germline V CDR1 and CDR2: SGHTS, YDEGEE. This CDR3 is built from 14 residues. V gave up 0 bases and J gave up 1 base, with 7 bases separating them. The PCR used 60 Vbeta and 13 Jbeta primers. The table came from immunoSEQ multiplex PCR; TCRdb's copy has only in-frame clones and leaves some out. The table lists about 190,000 clones, under 80% of them singletons. Notes on this clone: The antigen is undetermined.

The sequence came from a man aged 30-40 years in good health and CMV-seropositive. The chain links TRBV5-8 to TRBJ1-1, with D possibly being TRBD1 (6 bases). Material: PBMCs. The CDR3 region is CASSLEQGNTEAFF. The DNA for the CDR3 is TGTGCCAGCAGCTTGGAACAGGGGAACACTGAAGCTTTCTTT.